A single sample gave rise to the 25 T cell receptor beta chains below, sequenced in a study of response to subunit inactivated influenza vaccine. TCRdb analysed the RT-PCR reads with MiXCR anew, one entry per CDR3 protein. The repertoire holds under 950,000 distinct CDR3 sequences, 21% seen once, with roughly a tenth in the top ten. Source: PBMCs from blood, taken less than 6 days after vaccination. Every receptor here comes from a man aged 50 or older who received an inactivated influenza vaccine.

This clonotype showed up just a few times. This chain joins TRBV29-1 and TRBJ2-1; D may be TRBD1 (5 bases). This CDR3 is 16 amino acids long. Trimming left V 8 bases short and J 5 bases short, with 25 bases between. Germline CDR1 is SQVTM and CDR2 is ANQGSEA. The CDR3 protein is CSFLSYGQRKNNEQFF. The CDR3 coding sequence is TGCAGCTTTCTCTCATATGGACAACGTAAGAACAATGAGCAGTTCTTC.

J is TRBJ2-7 and V is TRBV6-1; no definite D call. Trimming removed 4 bases from V and 2 bases from J, with 12 bases in between. Looked up from germline, CDR1 is MNHNS and CDR2 is SASEGT. The CDR3 loop spans 14 amino acids. DNA of the CDR3: TGTGCCAGCAGTGTTGTGGGGAAAGCCTACGAGCAGTACTTC. Its translation is CASSVVGKAYEQYF.

There are many counts of this clonotype. The CDR3 sequence: CASSQDSGIDTQYF. For the CDR3, the DNA is TGTGCCAGCAGCCAAGATTCGGGGATAGATACGCAGTATTTT. The rearrangement joins TRBV3-1 to TRBJ2-3, with D possibly TRBD2 on 5 matching bases. This CDR3 contains 14 residues. CDR1 and CDR2 from the germline V gene are LGHDT and YNNKEL (reference sequence). V was cut by 0 bases and J by 5 bases, with 9 bases left in between.

The V call is TRBV24-1, the J call TRBJ2-3; 11 positions match TRBD2. The ends lost 1 base at V and 0 bases at J; junction bases unmatched: 5. The germline V gene has CDR1 KGHDR and CDR2 SFDVKD. The CDR3 is 18 amino acids. CDR3 region: CATSDLPSGGPSTDTQYF. The DNA for the CDR3 is TGTGCCACCAGTGATTTACCTAGCGGGGGGCCCAGCACAGATACGCAGTATTTT.

A few counts support this clonotype. V gene TRBV5-7 combines with J gene TRBJ2-7; 10 nucleotides align to TRBD2. TRBV5-7 is treated as an ORF (open reading frame) with a function not yet certain. Trimming at V came to 5 bases and at J to 5 bases, leaving 7 bases not matched to a gene. This CDR3 contains 14 residues. This CDR3 reads CASRVAGGPNEQYF. The CDR3 DNA follows: TGTGCCAGCAGAGTAGCGGGAGGCCCGAACGAGCAGTACTTC.

The chain uses TRBV15 and TRBJ2-2; D is uncertain. The CDR3 has 15 residues. V gave up 5 bases and J gave up 0 bases, with 10 bases separating them. Germline CDR1 is LNHNV and CDR2 is YYDKDF (reference sequence). The CDR3 loop is CATSRKSANTGELFF. The CDR3 coding sequence is TGTGCCACCAGCCGCAAGAGCGCGAACACCGGGGAGCTGTTTTTT.

This clonotype was found many times. CDR3 sequence (DNA): TGTGCCAGCAGTTACTCCCCTGGAAGGAACACTGAAGCTTTCTTT. This translates into CASSYSPGRNTEAFF. The chain carries TRBV6-5 and TRBJ1-1; no definite D call. Trimming left V 0 bases short and J 1 base short, with 9 bases between. Germline CDR1 is MNHEY and CDR2 is SVGAGI. The CDR3 contains 15 residues.

The CDR3 DNA follows: TGCGCCAGCAGCCAAGATGAGGGTGTGAATCAGCCCCAGCATTTT. Protein: CASSQDEGVNQPQHF. The gene calls are TRBV4-3 and TRBJ1-5; D gene unclear. CDR1 and CDR2 (germline): LGHNA, YSLEER. V dropped 0 bases and J dropped 4 bases, with 10 bases sitting between them. The CDR3 is 15 residues long.

V gene TRBV12-3 or TRBV12-4 combines with J gene TRBJ1-2; D is uncertain. CDR3 size: 13 residues. V gave up 3 bases and J gave up 3 bases, with 8 bases separating them. CDR3 bases: TGTGCCAGCAGTTTTCCCGGGTACTATGGCTACACCTTC. Its translation is CASSFPGYYGYTF.

V gene TRBV28 combines with J gene TRBJ2-3; 15 positions match TRBD2. V lost 2 bases and J lost 11; bases outside the gene matches: 5. CDR3 length: 15 residues. In germline, CDR1 is MDHEN, CDR2 SYDVKM. CDR3 DNA: TGTGCCAGCAGTTTACCCGGGACTAGCGGGAGGTGGCAGTATTTT. Encoded protein: CASSLPGTSGRWQYF.

This clonotype turned up a few times. The gene calls are TRBV28 and TRBJ2-3; D is undetermined. CDR3 size: 19 residues. V shed 3 bases and J shed 0 bases, with 22 bases lying between them. The germline V gene has CDR1 MDHEN and CDR2 SYDVKM. As DNA, the CDR3 is TGTGCCAGCAGTTTTTCGTTCGAGGCCCCTTCTCCTAGCACAGATACGCAGTATTTT. This encodes CASSFSFEAPSPSTDTQYF. Full variable domain (remainder filled in from reference TRBV28 and TRBJ2-3): DVKVTQSSRYLVKRTGEKVFLECVQDMDHENMFWYRQDPGLGLRLIYFSYDVKMKEKGDIPEGYSVSREKKERFSLILESASTNQTSMYLCASSFSFEAPSPSTDTQYFGPGTRLTVL.

The chain has TRBV5-5 and TRBJ2-2; possibly TRBD2 for D (5 bases). V was pared by 4 bases and J by 3 bases, with 7 bases between. The CDR3 contains 13 residues. Germline lookup yields CDR1 SGHKS and CDR2 YYEKEE (reference sequence). This CDR3 is CASSMRDTGELFF. CDR3 sequence (DNA): TGTGCCAGCAGCATGAGGGACACCGGGGAGCTGTTTTTT.

This rearrangement joins TRBV7-9 to TRBJ2-5; D may be TRBD2 (5 bases). Looked up from germline, CDR1 is SEHNR and CDR2 is FQNEAQ (reference sequence). This CDR3 has 12 residues. V was pared by 5 bases and J by 5 bases, with 9 bases between. The chain's CDR3 is CASSHSGETQYF. For the CDR3, the DNA is TGTGCCAGCAGCCACTCGGGGGAGACCCAGTACTTC. Based on the CDR3 plus reference TRBV7-9 and TRBJ2-5, the full variable domain is DTGVSQNPRHKITKRGQNVTFRCDPISEHNRLYWYRQTLGQGPEFLTYFQNEAQLEKSRLLSDRFSAERPKGSFSTLEIQRTEQGDSAMYLCASSHSGETQYFGPGTRLLVL.

Remarks on this clonotype: One end of the junction fails to match germline, which may point to a read error. The V and J genes are TRBV4-3 and TRBJ2-7, with 8 positions matching TRBD1. There are 13 residues in the CDR3. CDR1 is LGHNA and CDR2 is YSLEER in the germline V gene. As DNA, the CDR3 is TGCGCCGGCAGCCAGGGGGCGAGGAACGAGCAGTACTTC. It translates to CAGSQGARNEQYF.

The CDR3 loop is CSVARDGANVLTF. The DNA for the CDR3 is TGCAGCGTTGCCCGGGATGGGGCCAACGTCCTGACTTTC. The chain combines TRBV29-1 with TRBJ2-6; possible D gene TRBD2, 5 bases. CDR1 and CDR2 (germline): SQVTM, ANQGSEA. The CDR3 consists of 13 residues. Trimming pared 4 bases from V and 3 bases from J, leaving 7 bases between.

This chain links TRBV6-2 or TRBV6-3 with TRBJ2-3; unclear D gene. Trimming cost V 4 bases and J 4 bases, with 12 bases left between them. This CDR3 contains 14 residues. The germline gives CDR1 MNHEY, CDR2 SVGEGT. CDR3 sequence: CASSFSVRADTQYF. The CDR3 nucleotides are TGTGCCAGCAGTTTCTCCGTTCGGGCAGATACGCAGTATTTT.

This clonotype was counted many times. The chain has TRBV20-1 and TRBJ2-7; the D gene could be TRBD1 or TRBD2 (5 bases each). The CDR3 has 16 amino acids. With 4 bases removed from V and 0 bases from J, the gap between germline ends came to 19 bases. Germline V gene data show CDR1 as DFQATT and CDR2 as SNEGSKA (reference sequence). This chain's CDR3 is CSAIGVSFAGSYEQYF. CDR3 in DNA: TGCAGTGCTATAGGGGTTAGCTTCGCGGGCTCCTACGAGCAGTACTTC.

V usage is TRBV29-1 and J usage is TRBJ2-5; the match to TRBD2 covers 9 bases. The CDR3 length is 14 residues. Germline V CDR1 and CDR2: SQVTM, ANQGSEA. Trimming removed 4 bases from V and 9 bases from J; junction bases left unmatched: 12. CDR3 sequence (DNA): TGCAGCGTTGGCGAATTAGCGGGGGACGTGGCCCAGTACTTC. The encoded protein is CSVGELAGDVAQYF.

This clonotype was picked up a small number of times. An end of the junction differs from the germline gene, which may be a read error. CDR3 bases: TGCAGGGCTAGGACGGGGGGCGATGGCTACACCTTC. Protein sequence: CRARTGGDGYTF. The rearrangement joins TRBV20-1 to TRBJ1-2; perhaps TRBD1 as D (6 bases). This CDR3 is 12 amino acids long. CDR1 is DFQATT and CDR2 is SNEGSKA in the germline V gene (reference sequence).

This clonotype was seen only a few times. This sequence joins TRBV6-5 and TRBJ2-7; 8 nucleotides agree with TRBD1. The V segment lost 0 bases and the J segment 3 bases; nucleotides outside the gene matches: 4. The CDR3 covers 15 residues. Germline V gives CDR1 MNHEY, CDR2 SVGAGI. The CDR3 nucleotides read TGTGCCAGCAGTTACTCGACAGGGGTTGGCTACGAGCAGTACTTC. It specifies CASSYSTGVGYEQYF.

A few counts support this clonotype. V is TRBV10-3 and J is TRBJ2-1; 11 positions agree with TRBD2. This CDR3 has 15 amino acids. V was clipped by 6 bases and J by 7 bases; unmatched bases: 8. Germline loops: CDR1 ENHRY, CDR2 SYGVKD. The DNA of the CDR3 is TGTGCCATCAGGGATAGCGGGAGGGCCTGGAATGAGCAGTTCTTC. Its translation is CAIRDSGRAWNEQFF.

This clonotype was found a few times. The CDR3 region is CSARLTSGTSTDTQYF. CDR3 bases: TGCAGTGCTAGACTCACTTCCGGGACTAGCACAGATACGCAGTATTTT. V gene TRBV20-1 combines with J gene TRBJ2-3; D perhaps matches TRBD2 (6 bases). Per the germline V gene, CDR1 is DFQATT and CDR2 is SNEGSKA (reference sequence). This CDR3 is 16 amino acids long. V shed 2 bases and J shed 0 bases, with 15 bases lying between them.

This chain joins TRBV20-1 and TRBJ2-1; no definite D call. The ends were cut back, 3 bases at V and 5 bases at J, with 8 bases in the middle. Germline CDR1 DFQATT, CDR2 SNEGSKA (reference sequence). CDR3 size: 12 residues. CDR3 loop: CSARLRNNEQFF. CDR3 DNA: TGCAGTGCTAGGCTTAGAAACAATGAGCAGTTCTTC.

This clonotype has a handful of counts. The chain joins TRBV20-1 to TRBJ2-5, with 16 nucleotides matching TRBD2. V trimming: 6 bases; J trimming: 4 bases; junction bases outside the gene matches: 11. The CDR3 length is 17 residues. The germline V gene has CDR1 DFQATT and CDR2 SNEGSKA (reference sequence). The CDR3 protein is CSAAGTSGRVRGETQYF. The CDR3 nucleotides are TGCAGTGCAGCCGGGACTAGCGGGAGGGTAAGGGGAGAGACCCAGTACTTC.

This clonotype was detected ten times or more. The J gene is TRBJ2-5, the V gene TRBV12-3 or TRBV12-4, with D possibly matching TRBD2 (6 bases). Deletions cut 3 bases from V and 4 bases from J, with 12 bases between. The length of the CDR3 is 14 residues. CDR3 nucleotides: TGTGCCAGCAGTTTGGAGGGCCGGAGAGAGACCCAGTACTTC. As protein: CASSLEGRRETQYF.